The following is a T cell receptor (beta chain) sequence with its context. Which antigen it targets is not known. Within one base of it there is no much larger clone, and no base qualities were kept. Genomic DNA was extracted from sorted cells for sequencing of the TCRbeta CDR3 region. The immunoSEQ Assay was used for sequencing of TCRbeta CDR3 regions. The clones in this table, taken by TCRdb from immuneACCESS, are in-frame only. Not every clone is retained; where verified, under half of the shortfall comes from an unresolved V gene, and the cause of the rest is unknown. This sample comprises roughly 53,000 clones, about four fifths of them detected only once. 0.5% to 0.7% of the sample comes from the top ten. The entry originates in a study of OX40 agonist ivuxolimab in advanced cancers. Background on the whole study: Ivuxolimab was an agonistic, fully human IgG2 monoclonal antibody directed against OX40 (CD134), a costimulatory receptor. Among the roughly 52 dose-escalation patients, approximately 20 had hepatocellular carcinoma, around 15 melanoma, 9 renal cell carcinoma and 9 head and neck cancer. In the dose-escalation cohort, 82.7% of patients were male, and the mean age was roughly 60 years with a range of 23 to 79. Prior anti-PD-1, anti-PD-L1 or anti-CTLA-4 therapy was permitted, and approximately 42% of dose-escalation patients had received checkpoint inhibitors. Peripheral TCRbeta sequencing was intended to test whether TCR sequence diversity was altered and clonal T-cell expansion was caused by ivuxolimab. Three dose-escalation patients achieved partial responses, one with hepatocellular carcinoma and two with cutaneous melanoma. Intravenous ivuxolimab was administered to patients every 2 weeks at six dose levels: 0.01, 0.1, 0.3, 1.5, 3 and 10 mg/kg. The paper describes the monotherapy dose-escalation part (N of about 54 patients) of the phase I trial of ivuxolimab. The investigation overall reported the following: Antigen specificity was not determined for the clonally expanded peripheral T cells. After ivuxolimab, CD8+ T cells had more expanded clones than CD4+ T cells on average. In partial responders in the 0.1-3.0 mg/kg groups, normalized peripheral clonal expansion was found to be among the lowest, especially among CD8+ T cells. At doses of 0.1 to 3.0 mg/kg, clonal expansion of both CD4+ and CD8+ blood T cells was observed from baseline to week 6. Low levels of normalized T-cell clonal expansion were also seen in some patients who did not respond.

In the germline V gene, CDR1 corresponds to MGHRA and CDR2 to YSYEKL. At the junction V is shortened by 1 base and J by 6 bases, with 7 bases in between. The CDR3 runs 13 amino acids, cysteine and phenylalanine included. The kept DNA is CDR3 alone, 39 bases in frame from the first base. Patients with a history of autoimmune disease or receiving systemic immunosuppression were excluded from the trial. Peripheral blood for TCR sequencing was collected from all dose cohorts at baseline, on cycle 4 day 1, and on cycle 7 day 1. Samples came from an open-label, multicenter, first-in-human phase I dose-escalation trial of ivuxolimab. The trial enrolled adults with locally advanced or metastatic head and neck squamous cell, hepatocellular, melanoma or renal cell carcinoma. Before TCR sequencing, CD4+ T cells and CD8+ T cells from peripheral blood were sorted into separate populations.

This TCR was sampled from an adult with an advanced solid tumor such as melanoma, head and neck, liver or kidney cancer. The source was CD4+ or CD8+ T cells sorted from blood, collected in a trial of the OX40 agonist ivuxolimab. The chain is made from TRBV4-1 and TRBJ2-1; no D gene call is confident. The CDR3 is CASSQVLSNEQFF. The DNA sequence is given as TGCGCCAGCAGCCAAGTTTTATCCAATGAGCAGTTCTTC.